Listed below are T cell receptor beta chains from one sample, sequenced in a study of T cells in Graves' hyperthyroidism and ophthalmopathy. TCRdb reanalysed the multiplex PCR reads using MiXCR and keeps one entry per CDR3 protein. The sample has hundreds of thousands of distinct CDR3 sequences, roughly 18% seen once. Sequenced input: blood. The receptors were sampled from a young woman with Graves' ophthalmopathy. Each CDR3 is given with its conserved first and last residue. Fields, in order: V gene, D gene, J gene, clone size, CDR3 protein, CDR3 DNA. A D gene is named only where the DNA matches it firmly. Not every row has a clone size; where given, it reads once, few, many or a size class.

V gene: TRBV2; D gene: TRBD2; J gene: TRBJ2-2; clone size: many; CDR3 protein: CASRGLAGGTGELFF; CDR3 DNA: TGTGCCAGCAGGGGACTAGCGGGAGGTACCGGGGAGCTGTTTTTT
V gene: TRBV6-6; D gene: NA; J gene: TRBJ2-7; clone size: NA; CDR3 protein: CASSYSTGTEQYF; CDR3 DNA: TGTGCCAGCAGTTACTCAACAGGGACCGAGCAGTACTTC
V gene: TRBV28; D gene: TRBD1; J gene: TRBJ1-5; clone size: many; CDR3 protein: CASRRQATGGKQPQHF; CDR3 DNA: TGTGCCAGCAGACGACAGGCGACAGGGGGCAAACAGCCCCAGCATTTT
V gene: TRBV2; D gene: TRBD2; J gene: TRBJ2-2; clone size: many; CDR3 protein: CASSEALAGAANTGELFF; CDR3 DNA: TGTGCCAGCAGTGAAGCTCTAGCGGGGGCCGCGAACACCGGGGAGCTGTTTTTT
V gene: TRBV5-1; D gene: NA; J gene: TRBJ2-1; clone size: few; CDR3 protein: CASSLGSPKTYNEQFF; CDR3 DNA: TGCGCCAGCAGTTTGGGGTCCCCTAAAACTTACAATGAGCAGTTCTTC
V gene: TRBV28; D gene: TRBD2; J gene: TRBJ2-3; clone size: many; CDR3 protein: CASSLPGRLIYSSSVRDTQYF; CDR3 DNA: TGTGCCAGCAGTTTACCCGGGAGGCTTATCTATTCGTCGTCGGTGAGGGATACGCAGTATTTT
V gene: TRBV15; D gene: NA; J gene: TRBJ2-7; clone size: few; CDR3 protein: CATSRRDSYEQYF; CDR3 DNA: TGTGCCACCAGCAGGAGGGACTCCTACGAGCAGTACTTC
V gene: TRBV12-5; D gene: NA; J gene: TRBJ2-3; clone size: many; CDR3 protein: CASGLLLASSTDTQYF; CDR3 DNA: TGTGCTAGTGGTTTGCTCTTGGCATCTAGCACAGATACGCAGTATTTT
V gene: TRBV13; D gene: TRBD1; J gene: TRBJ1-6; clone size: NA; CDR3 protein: CASTLRDRNSPLHF; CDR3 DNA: TGTGCCAGCACCCTTCGGGACAGAAATTCACCCCTCCACTTT
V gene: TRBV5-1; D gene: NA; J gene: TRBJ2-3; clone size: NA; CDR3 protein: CASSPIRGITDTQYF; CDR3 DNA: TGCGCCAGCAGCCCCATCCGTGGCATCACAGATACGCAGTATTTT
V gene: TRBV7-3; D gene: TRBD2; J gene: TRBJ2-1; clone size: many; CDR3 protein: CASSLGAGGINEQFF; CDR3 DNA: TGTGCCAGCAGCTTAGGGGCGGGGGGGATCAATGAGCAGTTCTTC
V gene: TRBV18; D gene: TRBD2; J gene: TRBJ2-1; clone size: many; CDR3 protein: CASSRRHSGRLDNEQFF; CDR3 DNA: TGTGCCAGCTCTCGTAGACATAGCGGGAGATTGGATAATGAGCAGTTCTTC
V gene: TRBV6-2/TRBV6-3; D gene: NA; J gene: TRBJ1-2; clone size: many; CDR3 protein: CASSYDVLYGYTF; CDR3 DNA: TGTGCCAGCAGTTACGACGTGCTCTATGGCTACACCTTC
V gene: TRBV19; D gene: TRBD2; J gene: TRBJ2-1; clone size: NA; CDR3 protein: CASRKVRTSGRTYNEQFF; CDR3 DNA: TGTGCCAGTAGGAAGGTTAGGACTAGCGGGAGAACCTACAATGAGCAGTTCTTC
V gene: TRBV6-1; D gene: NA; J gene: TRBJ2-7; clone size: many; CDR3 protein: CASSEWGKTYEQYF; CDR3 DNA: TGTGCCAGCAGTGAATGGGGCAAGACCTACGAGCAGTACTTC
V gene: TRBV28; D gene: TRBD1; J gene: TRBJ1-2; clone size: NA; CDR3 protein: CASSTGAGGYTF; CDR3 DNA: TGTGCCAGCAGTACAGGGGCGGGGGGCTACACCTTC
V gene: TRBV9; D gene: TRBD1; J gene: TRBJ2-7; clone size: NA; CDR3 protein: CASSVGGGQGNEQYF; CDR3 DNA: TGTGCCAGCAGCGTTGGTGGAGGACAGGGGAACGAGCAGTACTTC
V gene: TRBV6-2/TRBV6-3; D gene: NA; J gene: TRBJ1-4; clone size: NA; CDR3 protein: CASSVDPASEKLFF; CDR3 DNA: TGTGCCAGCAGTGTAGACCCGGCCAGCGAAAAACTGTTTTTT
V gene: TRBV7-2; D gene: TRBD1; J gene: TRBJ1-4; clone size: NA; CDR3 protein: CASSLARTGGSNEKLFF; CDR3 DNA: TGTGCCAGCAGCTTAGCTAGGACAGGGGGGAGTAATGAAAAACTGTTTTTT
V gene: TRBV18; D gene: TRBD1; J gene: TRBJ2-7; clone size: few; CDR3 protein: CASSPRQGRVYEQYF; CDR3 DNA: TGTGCCAGCTCACCCCGACAGGGTCGTGTCTACGAGCAGTACTTC
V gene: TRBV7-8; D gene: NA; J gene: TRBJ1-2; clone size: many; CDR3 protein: CASSGGGQGYGYTF; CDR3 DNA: TGTGCCAGCAGTGGAGGTGGTCAGGGCTATGGCTACACCTTC
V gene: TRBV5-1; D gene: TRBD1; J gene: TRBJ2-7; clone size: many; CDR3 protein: CASSLAGTGVYEQYF; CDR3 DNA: TGCGCCAGCAGCTTGGCCGGGACAGGGGTTTACGAGCAGTACTTC
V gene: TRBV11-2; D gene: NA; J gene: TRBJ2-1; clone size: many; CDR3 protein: CASSSRGSAAGAYNEQFF; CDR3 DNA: TGTGCCAGCAGCTCCCGGGGTAGCGCCGCCGGGGCCTACAATGAGCAGTTCTTC
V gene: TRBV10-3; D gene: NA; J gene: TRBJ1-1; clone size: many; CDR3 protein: CAISVGDTEAFF; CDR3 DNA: TGTGCCATCAGTGTAGGGGATACTGAAGCTTTCTTT
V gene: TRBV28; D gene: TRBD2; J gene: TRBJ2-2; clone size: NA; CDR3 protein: CASSLLRGETGELFF; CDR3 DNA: TGTGCCAGCAGCTTATTGCGGGGGGAAACCGGGGAGCTGTTTTTT
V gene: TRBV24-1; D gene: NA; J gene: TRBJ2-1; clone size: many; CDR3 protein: CATSDPVQGSEQFF; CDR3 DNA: TGTGCCACCAGTGATCCCGTGCAGGGGAGTGAGCAGTTCTTC
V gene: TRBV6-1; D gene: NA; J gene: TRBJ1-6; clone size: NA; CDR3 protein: CTSSVLRRDNSPLHF; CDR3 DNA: TGTACCAGCAGTGTACTGCGAAGGGATAATTCACCCCTCCACTTT
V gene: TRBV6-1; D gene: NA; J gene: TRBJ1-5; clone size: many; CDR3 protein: CASRRGESNQPQHF; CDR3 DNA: TGTGCCAGCAGGAGAGGGGAGAGCAATCAGCCCCAGCATTTT
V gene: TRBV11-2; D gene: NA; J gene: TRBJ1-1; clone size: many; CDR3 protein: CASSLSGLSEAFF; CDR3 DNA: TGTGCCAGCAGCTTATCGGGGTTGAGTGAAGCTTTCTTT
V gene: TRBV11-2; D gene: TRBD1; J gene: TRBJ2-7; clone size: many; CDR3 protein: CASRKMTGAIDEQYF; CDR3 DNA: TGTGCCAGCAGGAAGATGACAGGGGCTATAGACGAGCAGTACTTC
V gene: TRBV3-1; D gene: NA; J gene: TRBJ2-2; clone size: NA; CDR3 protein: CASSQVRSGGGTGELFF; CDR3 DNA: TGTGCCAGCAGCCAAGTCCGTTCGGGTGGAGGTACCGGGGAGCTGTTTTTT
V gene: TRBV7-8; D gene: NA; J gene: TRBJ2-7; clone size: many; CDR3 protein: CASSVRQGGAEQYF; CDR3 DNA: TGTGCCAGCAGCGTTCGACAGGGAGGTGCCGAGCAGTACTTC
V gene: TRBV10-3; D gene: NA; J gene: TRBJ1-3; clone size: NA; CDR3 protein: CAIARQVGNTIYF; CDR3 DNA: TGTGCCATCGCCCGACAAGTTGGAAACACCATATATTTT
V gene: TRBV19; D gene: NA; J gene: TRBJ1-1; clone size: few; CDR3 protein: CASSTLLGGRTEAFF; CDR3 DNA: TGTGCCAGTAGTACTCTCTTGGGAGGTCGCACTGAAGCTTTCTTT
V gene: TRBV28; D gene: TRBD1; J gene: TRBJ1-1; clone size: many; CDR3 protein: CASSGDRKAFF; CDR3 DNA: TGTGCCAGCAGTGGGGACAGAAAAGCTTTCTTT
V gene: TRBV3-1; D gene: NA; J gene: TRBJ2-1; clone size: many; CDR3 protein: CASSQVNGGLEQFF; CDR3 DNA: TGTGCCAGCAGCCAAGTTAACGGGGGACTTGAGCAGTTCTTC
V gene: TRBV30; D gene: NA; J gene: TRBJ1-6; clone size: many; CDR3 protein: CALSRVLDSPLHF; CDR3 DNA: TGTGCCTTAAGCCGGGTCCTAGATTCACCCCTCCACTTT
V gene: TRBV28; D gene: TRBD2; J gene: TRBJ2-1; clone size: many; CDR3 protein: CASSLLDIAGGNNEQFF; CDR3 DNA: TGTGCCAGCAGTTTATTGGATATAGCGGGAGGTAACAATGAGCAGTTCTTC
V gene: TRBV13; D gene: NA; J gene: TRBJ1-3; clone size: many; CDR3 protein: CASSQGLGPRNTIYF; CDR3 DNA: TGTGCCAGCAGTCAGGGGTTGGGACCCCGAAACACCATATATTTT
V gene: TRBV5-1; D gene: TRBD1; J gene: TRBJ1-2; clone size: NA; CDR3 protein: CASSLKPGQGNGYTF; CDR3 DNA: TGCGCCAGCAGCCTGAAACCGGGACAGGGGAATGGCTACACCTTC
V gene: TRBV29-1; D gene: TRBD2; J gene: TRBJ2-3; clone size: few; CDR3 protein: CSSCQREFTDTQYF; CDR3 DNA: TGCAGCTCTTGCCAGCGGGAGTTCACAGATACGCAGTATTTT
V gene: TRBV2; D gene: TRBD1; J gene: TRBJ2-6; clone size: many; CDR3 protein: CASSSRDRRAGANVLTF; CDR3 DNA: TGTGCCAGCAGCAGCCGGGACAGGAGGGCAGGGGCCAACGTCCTGACTTTC
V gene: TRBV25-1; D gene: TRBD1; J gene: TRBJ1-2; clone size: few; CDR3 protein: CASSPLTGGGNYGYTF; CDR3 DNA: TGTGCCAGCAGCCCACTCACAGGGGGCGGGAACTATGGCTACACCTTC
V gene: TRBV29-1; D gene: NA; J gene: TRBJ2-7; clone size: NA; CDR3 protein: CSVDIAYEQYF; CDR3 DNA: TGCAGCGTCGATATAGCCTACGAGCAGTACTTC
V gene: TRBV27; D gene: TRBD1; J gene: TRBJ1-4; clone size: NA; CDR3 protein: CASSTAGTGGEKLFF; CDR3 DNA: TGTGCCAGCAGTACCGCCGGGACAGGGGGTGAAAAACTGTTTTTT
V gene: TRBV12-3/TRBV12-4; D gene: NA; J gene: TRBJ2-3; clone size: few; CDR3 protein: CASSLEGRLGGTQYF; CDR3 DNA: TGTGCCAGCAGTTTAGAGGGCCGGCTTGGAGGTACGCAGTATTTT
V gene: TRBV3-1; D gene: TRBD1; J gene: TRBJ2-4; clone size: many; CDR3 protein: CASSPTGGAAKNIQYF; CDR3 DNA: TGTGCCAGCAGCCCGACAGGGGGCGCCGCCAAAAACATTCAGTACTTC
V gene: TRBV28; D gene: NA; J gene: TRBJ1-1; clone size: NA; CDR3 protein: CASSLKVNTEALF; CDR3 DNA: TGTGCCAGCAGTTTAAAGGTGAACACTGAAGCTCTCTTT
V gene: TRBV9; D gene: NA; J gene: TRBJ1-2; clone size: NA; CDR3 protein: CASSGGVNYGYTF; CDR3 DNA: TGTGCCAGCAGTGGGGGTGTTAACTATGGCTACACCTTC
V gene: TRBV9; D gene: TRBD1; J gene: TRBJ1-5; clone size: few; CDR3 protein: CASSAGQGPQPQHF; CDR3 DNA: TGTGCCAGCAGCGCGGGACAGGGCCCGCAGCCCCAGCATTTT
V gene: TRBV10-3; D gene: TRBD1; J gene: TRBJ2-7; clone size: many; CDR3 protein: CAITGGGYEQYF; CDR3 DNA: TGTGCCATCACAGGGGGCGGATACGAGCAGTACTTC